What follows are 28 T cell receptor beta chains derived from one specimen sequenced in a study of PD-L1 blockade in urothelial cancer. Specified time point: pretreatment peripheral blood. TCRdb's copy holds only in-frame clones and misses some; the assay was immunoSEQ multiplex PCR. Among around 130,000 clones listed, 84% were seen once. The input for sequencing was PBMCs, taken around atezolizumab (anti-PD-L1) treatment. The receptors originated from a man over 45 with urothelial cancer.

The J gene is TRBJ1-4, the V gene TRBV4-1, with 7 bases identical to TRBD1. J gave up 4 bases and V 1 base, and 3 bases lay outside the gene matches. The CDR3 has 15 residues. Germline assignment: CDR1 MGHRA and CDR2 YSYEKL. CDR3 loop: CASSQVGQFNEKLFF. CDR3 in DNA: TGCGCCAGCAGCCAAGTGGGACAGTTTAATGAAAAACTGTTTTTT.

This clone was detected only a few times. The CDR3 sequence is CASSMSSGRAGEQFF. DNA for the CDR3: TGTGCCAGCAGCATGTCTAGCGGGAGGGCCGGGGAGCAGTTCTTC. The chain has TRBV9 and TRBJ2-1, with 12 bases lining up with TRBD2. The trim removed 4 bases at V and 10 bases at J, leaving 9 bases unmatched. The CDR3 contains 15 residues. Germline CDR1 is SGDLS and CDR2 is YYNGEE.

The rearrangement joins TRBV6-1 to TRBJ2-4; TRBD1 might be the D (6 bases). The CDR3 consists of 13 residues. Germline CDR1 MNHNS, CDR2 SASEGT. Trimming took off 3 bases at V and 3 bases at J, with 6 bases between the two ends. The chain's CDR3 is CASSEDSKNIQYF. The CDR3 DNA follows: TGTGCCAGCAGTGAGGACAGCAAAAACATTCAGTACTTC.

The CDR3: CARSRDAGNNEQFF. DNA for the CDR3: TGTGCCAGGTCTAGGGACGCGGGAAACAATGAGCAGTTCTTC. The rearrangement uses TRBV2 and TRBJ2-1, with D perhaps TRBD2 (6 bases). V lost 9 bases, J lost 5 bases, and 17 bases lay in between. CDR3 length: 14 residues. Germline values: CDR1 SNHLY, CDR2 FYNNEI.

The V gene is TRBV7-2, the J gene TRBJ1-6; 7 bases fit TRBD1. The CDR3 sequence is 15 residues long. V gave up 6 bases and J gave up 7 bases; unmatched junction bases: 9. Per germline, CDR1 SGHTA and CDR2 FQGNSA. In DNA form, the CDR3 reads TGTGCCAGCAGGAAGCCGGGACAGCTGAATTCACCCCTCCACTTT. It specifies CASRKPGQLNSPLHF.

V is TRBV6-1 and J is TRBJ1-4; 10 bases match TRBD1. The junction had 4 bases not matched to a gene; V was cut back by 1 base and J by 8 bases. The germline gives CDR1 MNHNS, CDR2 SASEGT. This CDR3 region has 15 residues. CDR3 loop: CASSEGTGGREKLFF. The CDR3 DNA is TGTGCCAGCAGTGAAGGGACAGGGGGTAGGGAAAAACTGTTTTTT.

A few counts support this clone. V is TRBV15 and J is TRBJ1-6; D gene uncertain. Trimming took 1 base from V and 10 from J, leaving 14 bases between them. This CDR3 has 15 residues. Germline CDR1 and CDR2: LNHNV and YYDKDF (reference sequence). CDR3 sequence (DNA): TGTGCCACCAGCAGAGCCCCAGTCTCGGGATCACCCCTCCACTTT. Amino acids: CATSRAPVSGSPLHF.

The chain links TRBV5-1 to TRBJ2-3, with D tentatively TRBD2 (6 bases). Trimming shortened V by 7 bases and J by 7 bases, and 16 bases separated the two germline ends. CDR1 SGHRS and CDR2 YFSETQ come from the germline V gene. The CDR3 consists of 13 residues. The CDR3 nucleotides read TGCGCCAGCGTCGGGAGTGAAAAGAATACGCAGTATTTT. Residues: CASVGSEKNTQYF.

This sequence joins TRBV20-1 and TRBJ1-2; 8 bases match TRBD1. The CDR3 totals 11 residues. V was clipped by 5 bases and J by 7 bases; unmatched bases: 3. Germline V gene sequence: CDR1 DFQATT, CDR2 SNEGSKA (reference sequence). This CDR3 is CSAYDRGGYTF. DNA for the CDR3: TGCAGTGCTTACGACAGGGGTGGCTACACCTTC.

This chain joins TRBV18 and TRBJ1-2, with D perhaps matching TRBD1 (6 bases). From germline, CDR1 is KGHSH and CDR2 LQKENI. V was shortened by 2 bases and J by 3 bases, with 7 bases between the two germline ends. The CDR3 is 13 residues long. CDR3 sequence: CASSPYRDYGYTF. The CDR3 bases are TGTGCCAGCTCACCATACAGGGACTATGGCTACACCTTC.

This sequence joins TRBV28 and TRBJ2-2, with D perhaps matching TRBD1 (6 bases). The V gene lost 6 bases and the J gene lost 4 bases, with 12 bases spanning the gap. This CDR3 is 14 amino acids long. Germline V gives CDR1 MDHEN, CDR2 SYDVKM. Written as DNA, the CDR3 is TGTGCCAGCAGCTATACAGGGATCACCGGGGAGCTGTTTTTT. Protein product: CASSYTGITGELFF.

The chain joins TRBV9 to TRBJ2-7, with D tentatively TRBD1 (6 bases). V was pared by 0 bases and J by 6 bases, with 13 bases between. Germline assignment: CDR1 SGDLS and CDR2 YYNGEE. CDR3 size: 14 residues. DNA of the CDR3: TGTGCCAGCAGCGTAGTAGGCAGGGGATTCGAGCAGTACTTC. Its protein product is CASSVVGRGFEQYF.

The chain joins TRBV5-4 to TRBJ1-1; D is possibly TRBD1 (6 bases). The ends were cut back, 0 bases at V and 11 bases at J, with 23 bases in the middle. Per the germline V gene, CDR1 is SGHNT and CDR2 is YYREEE (reference sequence). This CDR3 contains 16 residues. CDR3 sequence reads: CASSLGMSENRADAFF. The CDR3 DNA is TGTGCCAGCAGCTTGGGGATGTCAGAAAACAGGGCGGACGCTTTCTTT.

The chain is built from TRBV28 and TRBJ2-7, with 7 bases that match TRBD2. In germline, CDR1 is MDHEN, CDR2 SYDVKM. Trimming took 6 bases from V and 0 from J; bases not matched to a gene: 8. CDR3 size: 15 residues. The CDR3: CASSPGLGDSYEQYF. The CDR3 region has the DNA TGTGCCAGCAGCCCCGGACTAGGAGACTCCTACGAGCAGTACTTC.

The rearrangement uses TRBV28 and TRBJ1-6; tentative D call: TRBD1 (6 bases). This CDR3 spans 13 amino acids. Deletions cut 5 bases from V and 11 bases from J, with 13 bases between. CDR1 and CDR2 from the germline V gene are MDHEN and SYDVKM. The CDR3 spells CASSPNRVPPLHF. The CDR3 bases are TGTGCCAGCAGTCCCAACAGGGTCCCACCCCTCCACTTT. Full variable domain (missing parts from reference TRBV28 and TRBJ1-6): DVKVTQSSRYLVKRTGEKVFLECVQDMDHENMFWYRQDPGLGLRLIYFSYDVKMKEKGDIPEGYSVSREKKERFSLILESASTNQTSMYLCASSPNRVPPLHFGNGTRLTVT.

With regard to this clone: Other DNA sequences of this sample code for an identical CDR3. The rearrangement links TRBV7-3 to TRBJ2-7, with 9 bases lining up with TRBD1. There are 12 residues in the CDR3. Germline values: CDR1 SGHTA, CDR2 FQGTGA. V was clipped by 3 bases and J by 6 bases; unmatched bases: 0. CDR3 residues: CASSLTGGEQYF. The CDR3 DNA is TGTGCCAGCAGCTTGACAGGGGGCGAGCAGTACTTC.

J is TRBJ2-1 and V is TRBV9, with 8 bases identical to TRBD2. V trimming: 0 bases; J trimming: 3 bases; junction bases outside the gene matches: 5. Looked up from germline, CDR1 is SGDLS and CDR2 is YYNGEE. This CDR3 region has 16 residues. The CDR3 here is CASSVAAGASYNEQFF. CDR3 bases: TGTGCCAGCAGCGTAGCAGCGGGGGCGAGCTACAATGAGCAGTTCTTC.

The V and J genes are TRBV6-5 and TRBJ1-2; 7 nucleotides agree with TRBD1. The CDR3 runs 14 residues. V lost 6 bases, J lost 3 bases, and 7 bases stayed unmatched. Germline CDR1 MNHEY, CDR2 SVGAGI. CDR3 residues: CASSGSTGHYGYTF. The CDR3 nucleotides read TGTGCCAGCAGCGGATCGACAGGGCACTATGGCTACACCTTC.

The chain recombines TRBV6-1 with TRBJ1-1, with D maybe TRBD1 (6 bases). The germline V gene encodes CDR1 MNHNS and CDR2 SASEGT. V lost 2 bases and J 1 base, leaving 11 bases between the germline ends. The CDR3 loop spans 15 amino acids. CDR3 bases: TGTGCCAGCAGTGAAAGGGGGTCCGCGAACACTGAAGCTTTCTTT. Translation: CASSERGSANTEAFF.

This chain joins TRBV10-3 and TRBJ1-1; D unresolved. The V and J ends lost 7 bases and 1 base respectively, with 10 bases between them. CDR1 is ENHRY and CDR2 is SYGVKD in the germline V gene. This CDR3 comprises 13 residues. The CDR3 sequence is CAINHSKNTEAFF. CDR3 nucleotides: TGTGCCATCAACCACAGTAAGAACACTGAAGCTTTCTTT.

This rearrangement joins TRBV18 to TRBJ2-7; D is unclear. Per the germline V gene, CDR1 is KGHSH and CDR2 is LQKENI. Deletions cut 3 bases from V and 0 bases from J, with 6 bases between. The CDR3 is 13 amino acids. The CDR3 nucleotides are TGTGCCAGCTCACCGCCGAGCTCCTACGAGCAGTACTTC. It encodes CASSPPSSYEQYF.

This clone was picked up one time. V gene TRBV5-6 combines with J gene TRBJ1-1; unclear D gene. The CDR3 is 13 amino acids. CDR1 is SGHDT and CDR2 is YYEEEE in the germline V gene. The germline V and J ends were trimmed by 7 bases and 1 base, with 11 bases remaining between them. CDR3: CASVRQPNTEAFF. CDR3 sequence (DNA): TGTGCCAGCGTCCGACAACCGAACACTGAAGCTTTCTTT.

The genes are TRBV29-1 and TRBJ2-1, with D maybe TRBD2 (5 bases). The V end was cut by 4 bases, the J end by 7 bases, with 20 bases between. This CDR3 is built from 15 residues. From germline, CDR1 is SQVTM and CDR2 ANQGSEA. The CDR3 DNA reads as TGCAGCGTTGTGATGCGGGCCTCCCGGAGGAATGAGCAGTTCTTC. Translation gives CSVVMRASRRNEQFF.

The V gene is TRBV28, the J gene TRBJ2-1; D uncertain. V was clipped by 2 bases and J by 1 base, with 12 bases between them. CDR1 is MDHEN and CDR2 is SYDVKM in the germline V gene. The CDR3 extends over 16 amino acids. CDR3 coding DNA: TGTGCCAGCAGTTTAACTTCTAGTCGTTCCTACAATGAGCAGTTCTTC. Protein sequence: CASSLTSSRSYNEQFF.

V usage is TRBV5-1 and J usage is TRBJ2-7; 14 nucleotides match TRBD2. Germline V gene data show CDR1 as SGHRS and CDR2 as YFSETQ. The CDR3 sequence is 17 residues long. The V gene end was trimmed by 4 bases and the J gene end by 5 bases; junction bases not matched to a gene: 11. The CDR3 reads CASSIGLAGGTNDEQYF. The CDR3 region has the DNA TGCGCCAGCAGCATCGGACTAGCGGGAGGTACAAACGACGAGCAGTACTTC.

This clone was found once. The junction departs from the called germline gene at one end, perhaps through a read error. This chain joins TRBV2 and TRBJ2-7; D possibly corresponds to TRBD1 (6 bases). Germline V gives CDR1 SNHLY, CDR2 FYNNEI. The length of the CDR3 is 10 residues. CDR3 loop: CASRTGQEVF. CDR3 in DNA: TGTGCCAGCAGGACGGGACAAGAAGTGTTC.

The chain has TRBV7-9 and TRBJ1-3; D unclear. V was cut by 5 bases and J by 4 bases, with 9 bases left in between. CDR1 and CDR2 from the germline V gene are SEHNR and FQNEAQ (reference sequence). The CDR3 covers 13 residues. As DNA, the CDR3 is TGTGCCAGCAGCATCCCTCCCGGAAACACCATATATTTT. It translates to CASSIPPGNTIYF.

The V and J genes are TRBV5-5 and TRBJ2-1; TRBD2 matches at 8 bases. The CDR3 is 16 amino acids. The germline V gene encodes CDR1 SGHKS and CDR2 YYEKEE (reference sequence). V shed 0 bases and J 4 bases; nucleotides not matched to a gene: 6. The CDR3 sequence is CASSLGRGAWYNEQFF. CDR3 DNA: TGTGCCAGCAGCTTGGGGCGGGGGGCGTGGTACAATGAGCAGTTCTTC. The variable domain in full, completed from reference TRBV5-5 and TRBJ2-1, reads DAGVTQSPTHLIKTRGQQVTLRCSPISGHKSVSWYQQVLGQGPQFIFQYYEKEERGRGNFPDRFSARQFPNYSSELNVNALLLGDSALYLCASSLGRGAWYNEQFFGPGTRLTVL.